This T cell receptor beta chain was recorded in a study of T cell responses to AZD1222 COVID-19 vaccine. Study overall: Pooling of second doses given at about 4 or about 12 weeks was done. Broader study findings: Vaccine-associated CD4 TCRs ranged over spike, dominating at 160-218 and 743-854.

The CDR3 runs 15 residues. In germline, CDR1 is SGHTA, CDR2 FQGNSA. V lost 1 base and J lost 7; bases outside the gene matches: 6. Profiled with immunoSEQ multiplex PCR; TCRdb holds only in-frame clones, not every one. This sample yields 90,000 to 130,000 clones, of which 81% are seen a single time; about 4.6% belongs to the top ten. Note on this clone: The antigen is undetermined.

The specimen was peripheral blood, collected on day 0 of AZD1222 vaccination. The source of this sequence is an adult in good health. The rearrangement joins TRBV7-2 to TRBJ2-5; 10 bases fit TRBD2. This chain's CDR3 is CASSLGLAGVGTQYF. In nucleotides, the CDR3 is TGTGCCAGCAGCTTAGGGCTAGCGGGAGTGGGGACCCAGTACTTC.